The sequence of this T cell receptor beta chain was determined in a study of blood T cell repertoires in COVID-19. Study-wide context: PBMCs, B-cell-depleted T cells, or T cells were the source of the cDNA or gDNA that made up the material.

The CDR3 sequence is 14 residues long. Germline V gene data show CDR1 as MNHEY and CDR2 as SMNVEV (reference sequence). Trimming took off 7 bases at V and 0 bases at J, with 13 bases between the two ends. Per the original data handling: From reference gene primer amplification, estimates of nucleated cell counts were derived. Method: immunoSEQ multiplex PCR; TCRdb's copy keeps in-frame clones and lacks some. The DNA was the basis for D and trimming; V, J and clone size are from that table. The data contain 150,000 to 200,000 clones, more than 75% of them singletons. The specimen sequenced was peripheral blood. The origin of this receptor is a woman aged 45-59 years with active or convalescent COVID-19. The gene calls are TRBV27 and TRBJ2-7; tentative D call: TRBD2 (5 bases). As DNA, the CDR3 is TGTGCCAGCACCCCGGTGGGGAGCTCCTACGAGCAGTACTTC. Amino acid sequence: CASTPVGSSYEQYF.